The source of this T cell receptor beta chain is a study of technical replicates of blood from several donors. Measured with immunoSEQ multiplex PCR; TCRdb has only the in-frame clones, and not every one. The sample carries about 82,000 clones, roughly 93% recorded once. Germline-derived CDR1 and CDR2 are MDHEN and SYDVKM. V was trimmed by 3 bases and J by 12 bases, leaving 15 bases between them. This CDR3 has 13 residues. The chain employs TRBV28 and TRBJ2-1, with D hard to call. The sequence was collected from a human donor in good health. The sample was T cells isolated from PBMCs. The CDR3 region has the DNA TGTGCCAGCAGTTTCTCACGATACCTAGGGCAGTTCTTC. It is translated as CASSFSRYLGQFF.